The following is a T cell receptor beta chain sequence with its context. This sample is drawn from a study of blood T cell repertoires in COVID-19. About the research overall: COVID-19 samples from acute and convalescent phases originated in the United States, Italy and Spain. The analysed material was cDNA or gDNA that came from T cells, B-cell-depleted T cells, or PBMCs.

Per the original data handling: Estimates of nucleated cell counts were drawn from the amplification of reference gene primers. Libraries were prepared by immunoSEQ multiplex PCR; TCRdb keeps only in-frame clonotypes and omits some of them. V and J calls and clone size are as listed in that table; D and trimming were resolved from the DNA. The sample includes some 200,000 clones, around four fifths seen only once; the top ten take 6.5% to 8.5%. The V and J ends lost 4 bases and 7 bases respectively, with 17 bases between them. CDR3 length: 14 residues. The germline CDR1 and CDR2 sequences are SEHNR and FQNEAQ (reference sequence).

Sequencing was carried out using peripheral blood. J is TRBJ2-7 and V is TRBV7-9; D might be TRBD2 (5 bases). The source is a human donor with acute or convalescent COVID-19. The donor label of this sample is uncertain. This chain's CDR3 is CASSSGKGPWEQYF. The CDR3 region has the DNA TGTGCCAGCAGCTCCGGGAAAGGCCCTTGGGAGCAGTACTTC.